The 10 T cell receptor beta chains below all came from one sample that was sequenced in a study of brain metastases from non-small cell lung cancer. Measured with immunoSEQ multiplex PCR; TCRdb has only the in-frame clones, and not every one. The table includes roughly 150 clones, approximately 94% detected once. Material: tissue from a brain metastasis. The receptors here all came from a donor aged 40 or older with non-small cell lung cancer.

The table lists this clone with a count of one. CDR3 region: CASSFGGGDEQFF. The CDR3 DNA reads as TGTGCCAGCAGTTTTGGTGGGGGAGATGAGCAGTTCTTC. The chain joins TRBV12-3 or TRBV12-4 to TRBJ2-1; D is tentatively TRBD1 or TRBD2 (5 bases each). The CDR3 has 13 amino acids. Trimming pared 3 bases from V and 8 bases from J, leaving 11 bases between.

The rearrangement uses TRBV5-4 and TRBJ1-1; D is unresolved. CDR1 and CDR2 from the germline V gene are SGHNT and YYREEE (reference sequence). The CDR3 has 14 amino acids. V lost 4 bases to trimming and J lost 4 bases, with 14 bases between them. The CDR3 loop reads CASSRQLGSTEAFF. CDR3 sequence (DNA): TGTGCCAGCAGCCGCCAGCTTGGTAGCACTGAAGCTTTCTTT.

The rearrangement joins TRBV5-4 to TRBJ2-7; 8 positions match TRBD1. CDR3 size: 16 residues. Losses at the gene ends were 2 bases for V and 4 bases for J; bases not matched to a gene: 11. In germline, CDR1 is SGHNT, CDR2 YYREEE (reference sequence). CDR3: CASSLPLGDRKYEQYF. The CDR3 nucleotides read TGTGCCAGCAGCTTACCCCTCGGGGACAGGAAGTACGAGCAGTACTTC.

The chain combines TRBV21-1 with TRBJ2-1; the table gives TRBD2 as D, unverified against the DNA. TRBV21-1 represents a pseudogene. CDR3 size: 17 residues. The CDR3 spells CASRGSLATPSDNEQFF. In nucleotides, the CDR3 is TGTGCCAGCAGAGGTAGTTTAGCTACACCATCCGACAATGAGCAGTTCTTC.

This chain links TRBV12-3 or TRBV12-4 with TRBJ2-2; no firm D call. The CDR3 is 12 amino acids. Deletions cut 5 bases from V and 5 bases from J, with 6 bases between. CDR3 region: CASSGETGELFF. The CDR3 coding sequence is TGTGCCAGCAGTGGGGAAACCGGGGAGCTGTTTTTT.

The chain employs TRBV27 and TRBJ2-1; D ambiguous. Trimming stripped 2 bases from V and 5 bases from J, with 7 bases between. Germline V lookup: CDR1 MNHEY, CDR2 SMNVEV (reference sequence). This CDR3 spans 13 amino acids. The CDR3 sequence is CASSLGVNNEQFF. CDR3 in DNA: TGTGCCAGCAGTTTAGGGGTGAACAATGAGCAGTTCTTC.

This rearrangement joins TRBV3-1 (or the pseudogene TRBV3-2) to TRBJ1-4; D gene ambiguous. Germline lookup yields CDR1 LGHDT and CDR2 YNNKEL (reference sequence). V shed 1 base and J shed 14 bases, with 11 bases lying between them. The length of the CDR3 is 12 residues. In nucleotides, the CDR3 is TGTGCCAGCAGCCAAGGAGCTTCTCACCTGTTTTTT. This sequence encodes CASSQGASHLFF.

V and J are TRBV28 and TRBJ2-5, with 9 bases identical to TRBD1. The V gene end was trimmed by 8 bases and the J gene end by 0 bases; junction bases not matched to a gene: 1. The germline V gene has CDR1 MDHEN and CDR2 SYDVKM. The CDR3 is made up of 13 amino acids. Written as DNA, the CDR3 is TGTGCCAGCGGGACAGGGTACCAAGAGACCCAGTACTTC. Its translation is CASGTGYQETQYF.

The chain has TRBV20-1 and TRBJ1-1, with D hard to call. V was shortened by 3 bases and J by 0 bases, with 11 bases between the two germline ends. CDR1 is DFQATT and CDR2 is SNEGSKA in the germline V gene (reference sequence). The CDR3 has 14 residues. DNA of the CDR3: TGCAGTGCTAGTTCACCCGTCATGAACACTGAAGCTTTCTTT. It specifies CSASSPVMNTEAFF.

This chain's CDR3 is CASSQESSRTDTQYF. The CDR3 coding sequence is TGCGCCAGCAGCCAAGAAAGCAGTCGCACAGATACGCAGTATTTT. The chain carries TRBV4-1 and TRBJ2-3; D gene uncertain. The CDR3 spans 15 residues. The V and J ends lost 0 bases and 1 base respectively, with 8 bases between them. Germline values: CDR1 MGHRA, CDR2 YSYEKL.